This entry features one T cell receptor (beta chain) sequence. This sample is drawn from a study of PD-1 blockade in classical Hodgkin lymphoma. Profiling relied on immunoSEQ multiplex PCR, and the TCRdb table lists in-frame clones only, not all of them. The sample has fewer than 30,000 clones; around 92% are singletons. Time point noted: newly diagnosed, previously untreated cHL patient sample. Magnetic negative selection was used to purify CD4+ T cells from PBMCs that had been thawed. The CDR3 contains 11 residues. CDR1 and CDR2 from the germline V gene are MNHNS and SASEGT. Trimming left V 1 base short and J 7 bases short, with 4 bases between.

V gene TRBV6-1 combines with J gene TRBJ1-2; D remains ambiguous. The receptor's source is a human donor with classical Hodgkin lymphoma. What was sequenced was CD4+ T cells from blood. The CDR3 reads CASSEVLGYTF. CDR3 in DNA: TGTGCCAGCAGTGAAGTACTTGGCTACACCTTC.